This T cell receptor (beta chain) originates from a study of shared clonotypes between healthy human individuals. Broader study findings: With a handful of donors compared, approximately 5.5% of naive CD4 clonotypes were shared. Depth was large, yet rarefaction showed that sorted-subset sequencing was incomplete.

Each subset's genomic DNA was split evenly across several immunoSEQ plates. The table came from immunoSEQ multiplex PCR; TCRdb's copy has only in-frame clones and leaves some out. The sample consists of about 2.4 million clones, roughly 93% of them appearing once. Turning to this clone: The antigen is not known.

The V end lost 4 bases, the J end lost 9 bases, and 13 bases lay between the germline ends. The CDR3 spans 13 residues. CDR1 and CDR2 from the germline V gene are SNHLY and FYNNEI. The chain has TRBV2 and TRBJ2-1, with D unresolved. This TCR derives from a man aged 18 to 29 in good health. Some clones in this sample may be carry-over from other donors' samples. Source material: naive CD4+ T cells from PBMCs. Subset noted: CD45RA+ positively selected. The CDR3 sequence is CASSAGWALEQFF. The CDR3 coding sequence is TGTGCCAGCAGTGCCGGTTGGGCCCTTGAGCAGTTCTTC.